These T cell receptor beta chains were read from a single sample in a study of T cells in Graves' hyperthyroidism and ophthalmopathy. TCRdb analysed the multiplex PCR reads with MiXCR anew, one entry per CDR3 protein. The sample has about 160,000 distinct CDR3 sequences, approximately 9% seen once. Sequencing input: blood. The receptors stem from a woman aged 18-29 years with Graves' hyperthyroidism that later progressed to Graves' ophthalmopathy. The CDR3 runs from the conserved cysteine through the conserved F or W. Each record gives: V gene, J gene, D gene, clone size, CDR3 protein, CDR3 DNA. D genes are given only for firm matches. Expanded clones get a size class; other rows say once, few or many, or leave the size out.

TRBV9	TRBJ2-5	-	many	CASSVYGTDQETQYF	TGTGCCAGCAGCGTCTACGGGACGGACCAAGAGACCCAGTACTTC
TRBV18	TRBJ2-5	-	few	CASSPRLGGEETQYF	TGTGCCAGCTCACCAAGACTCGGTGGTGAGGAGACCCAGTACTTC
TRBV6-1	TRBJ2-7	-	many	CASSSSLTGAGEQYF	TGTGCCAGCAGTTCTAGCCTAACCGGGGCGGGTGAGCAGTACTTC
TRBV29-1	TRBJ2-1	-	many	CSVDSQNNEQFF	TGCAGCGTTGATTCCCAGAACAATGAGCAGTTCTTC
TRBV27	TRBJ2-3	-	many	CASSLTPNTDTQYF	TGTGCCAGCAGTTTGACCCCGAACACAGATACGCAGTATTTT
TRBV12-3/TRBV12-4	TRBJ1-2	-	many	CASSPVSGGYTF	TGTGCCAGCAGTCCCGTATCGGGTGGCTACACCTTC
TRBV12-3/TRBV12-4	TRBJ2-3	-	many	CASLLIGTDTQYF	TGTGCCAGCCTACTGATCGGCACAGATACGCAGTATTTT
TRBV6-2/TRBV6-3	TRBJ2-3	TRBD2	few	CASANLAGVDTQYF	TGTGCCAGCGCTAACTTAGCGGGGGTGGATACGCAGTATTTT
TRBV2	TRBJ2-7	TRBD1	many	CASGRDRGNEQYF	TGTGCCAGCGGCCGGGACAGGGGAAACGAGCAGTACTTC
TRBV6-1	TRBJ1-1	-	many	CASIGGGQNTEAFF	TGTGCCAGCATCGGAGGGGGACAGAACACTGAAGCTTTCTTT
TRBV19	TRBJ1-1	-	many	CATRDGPEAFF	TGTGCCACCAGGGACGGACCTGAAGCTTTCTTT
TRBV20-1	TRBJ2-3	TRBD2	many	CSARPGRAGTDTQYF	TGCAGTGCTAGACCCGGGAGGGCCGGCACAGATACGCAGTATTTT
TRBV20-1	TRBJ1-1	TRBD1	many	CSAYFDRDRGYTEAFF	TGCAGTGCTTACTTTGATCGGGACAGGGGTTACACTGAAGCTTTCTTT
TRBV28	TRBJ2-5	-	many	CASSLLTVQETQYF	TGTGCCAGCAGTTTACTGACGGTACAAGAGACCCAGTACTTC
TRBV28	TRBJ2-2	-	many	CASTGINTGELFF	TGTGCCAGCACCGGGATAAACACCGGGGAGCTGTTTTTT
TRBV4-1	TRBJ2-1	TRBD2	few	CASSRGGLAGNYNEQFF	TGCGCCAGCAGCCGGGGGGGACTAGCGGGAAACTACAATGAGCAGTTCTTC
TRBV30	TRBJ1-3	-	-	CAWSPGPENTIYF	TGTGCCTGGAGTCCGGGCCCAGAGAACACCATATATTTT
TRBV4-2	TRBJ2-2	-	few	CASSGPRTGELFF	TGTGCCAGCAGCGGGCCCCGGACCGGGGAGCTGTTTTTT
TRBV2	TRBJ2-7	-	many	CASSFESEQYF	TGTGCCAGCAGTTTCGAATCCGAGCAGTACTTC
TRBV13	TRBJ2-5	-	many	CASSLVLGPSLETQYF	TGTGCCAGCAGCTTAGTACTGGGGCCCAGTCTGGAGACCCAGTACTTC
TRBV7-2	TRBJ1-6	-	few	CASSSLPVGIDSPLHF	TGTGCCAGCAGCTCCCTCCCGGTTGGGATTGATTCACCCCTCCACTTT
TRBV5-6	TRBJ1-4	TRBD1	-	CASSYPEGTGGEKLFF	TGTGCCAGCAGCTACCCCGAAGGGACAGGGGGTGAAAAACTGTTTTTT
TRBV28	TRBJ1-2	TRBD1	few	CASSLEPGQGFGYTF	TGTGCCAGCAGTTTAGAGCCGGGACAGGGGTTTGGCTACACCTTC
TRBV6-5	TRBJ1-1	-	many	CASSYAGKNTEAFF	TGTGCCAGCAGTTACGCCGGGAAAAACACTGAAGCTTTCTTT
TRBV9	TRBJ2-3	-	few	CASSRTGTSTDTQYF	TGTGCCAGCAGTCGTACCGGGACTAGCACAGATACGCAGTATTTT
TRBV11-2	TRBJ1-2	-	many	CASSLFRSSFGYGYTF	TGTGCCAGCAGCTTATTTCGGTCCTCTTTCGGGTATGGCTACACCTTC
TRBV3-1	TRBJ2-5	-	few	CASSQEPSAETQYF	TGTGCCAGCAGCCAAGAGCCTAGTGCGGAGACCCAGTACTTC
TRBV5-1	TRBJ1-1	-	many	CASSLAGNRLNTEAFF	TGCGCCAGCAGCTTGGCCGGTAACAGGCTGAACACTGAAGCTTTCTTT
TRBV12-3/TRBV12-4	TRBJ2-1	TRBD1	few	CASSARTGVRFF	TGTGCCAGCAGTGCCCGGACAGGGGTGCGGTTCTTC
TRBV5-1	TRBJ1-4	TRBD1	many	CASSSGQNNEKLFF	TGCGCCAGCAGCTCGGGACAGAATAATGAAAAACTGTTTTTT
TRBV6-5	TRBJ2-1	-	-	CASSYSSRLAPPYNEQFF	TGTGCCAGCAGTTACTCGAGTAGGCTAGCGCCACCCTACAATGAGCAGTTCTTC
TRBV6-1	TRBJ1-2	TRBD1	-	CASSRGTEANYGYTF	TGTGCCAGCAGTCGGGGGACAGAAGCTAACTATGGCTACACCTTC
TRBV6-2/TRBV6-3	TRBJ1-1	-	-	CANGIGIWDTEAFF	TGTGCCAATGGCATCGGGATCTGGGACACTGAAGCTTTCTTT
TRBV14	TRBJ2-2	TRBD1	many	CASSRRTGLNTGELFF	TGTGCCAGCAGCCGGCGGACAGGGCTGAACACCGGGGAGCTGTTTTTT
TRBV7-9	TRBJ1-1	TRBD1	many	CASSLTAGQDNTEAFF	TGTGCCAGCAGCTTAACCGCTGGACAGGATAACACTGAAGCTTTCTTT
TRBV11-2	TRBJ1-5	TRBD1	-	CAILGTGQYQPQHF	TGTGCCATCCTTGGGACAGGGCAGTATCAGCCCCAGCATTTT
TRBV6-6	TRBJ1-1	-	many	CASSYSQSYMNTEAFF	TGTGCCAGCAGTTACTCACAGTCATACATGAACACTGAAGCTTTCTTT